A selection of T cell receptor beta chains follows, all from one sample in a study of neurological immune-mediated disorders. TCRdb analysed the 5' RACE reads with MiXCR anew, one entry per CDR3 protein. This table has about 43,000 distinct CDR3 sequences, about 12% appearing once. Sequenced sample: PBMCs. These receptor sequences come from a female donor in good health. Both conserved end residues are part of each CDR3. The D gene is left open where the match is weak. Clone size, where shown, is once, few, many, or a class for clones that have expanded.

TGTGCCAGCTCTCTGGTGAGGGGAGGTGAAGAGACCCAGTACTTC	CASSLVRGGEETQYF	NA	many	TRBV18	TRBJ2-5
TGTGCCAGCATCCCCGGGTTCTACAATGAGCAGTTCTTC	CASIPGFYNEQFF	NA	many	TRBV2	TRBJ2-1
TGTGCCAGCAGCCAAGGGACGGCTGGCTACACCTTC	CASSQGTAGYTF	NA	many	TRBV3-1	TRBJ1-2
TGTGCCAGCAGTTTTCCGACAGGGGGTGATGGGAGCTATGGCTACACCTTC	CASSFPTGGDGSYGYTF	TRBD1	many	TRBV12-3/TRBV12-4	TRBJ1-2
TGCAGTGCTAAATACAGGGGCCCGAACACTGAAGCTTTCTTT	CSAKYRGPNTEAFF	TRBD1	many	TRBV20-1	TRBJ1-1
TGCGCCAGCAGCTCCCAGGATGCGAGCTCCTATAATTCACCCCTCCACTTT	CASSSQDASSYNSPLHF	NA	many	TRBV5-1	TRBJ1-6
TGTGCCAGCAGGCCGGGGGGGACAGGGGTCATGTACTATGGCTACACCTTC	CASRPGGTGVMYYGYTF	TRBD1	many	TRBV6-5	TRBJ1-2
TGTGCCAGCAGGGAGACTAGCCCCGGGTCCTACAATGAGCAGTTCTTC	CASRETSPGSYNEQFF	TRBD2	many	TRBV12-3/TRBV12-4	TRBJ2-1
TGTGCCAGCAGTCAAGGGCAGGGGGCCCTGAACACTGAAGCTTTCTTT	CASSQGQGALNTEAFF	TRBD1	many	TRBV5-6	TRBJ1-1
TGTGCCAGCAGCCTGATGACAGGGGGCACTGGGGCCAACGTCCTGACTTTC	CASSLMTGGTGANVLTF	TRBD1	few	TRBV3-1	TRBJ2-6
TGTGCCAGCAGTTCGAACAGGGATAATTCACCCCTCCACTTT	CASSSNRDNSPLHF	NA	many	TRBV6-2/TRBV6-3	TRBJ1-6
TGTGCCAGTAGCTGGGCGGAGGGGCTCCTCGATGAGCAGTTCTTC	CASSWAEGLLDEQFF	NA	NA	TRBV19	TRBJ2-1
TGTGCCAGCAGGTCCGGTGAGGGAGGGGTGGATCAGCCCCAGCATTTT	CASRSGEGGVDQPQHF	NA	many	TRBV6-6	TRBJ1-5
TGTGCCAGCAGTCTGTCAAGCGGGGGGGCTAAGACCCAGTACTTC	CASSLSSGGAKTQYF	TRBD2	many	TRBV2	TRBJ2-5
TGTGCCAGCAGTGGAGCTAGCGCCGCTTACAATGAGCAGTTCTTC	CASSGASAAYNEQFF	NA	many	TRBV2	TRBJ2-1
TGTGCCAGCAGCCCCCTCGGGGGAAGCACAGATACGCAGTATTTT	CASSPLGGSTDTQYF	NA	many	TRBV5-6	TRBJ2-3
TGTGCCAGCAGCTCCGGAGGTGGTTGGACCGGGGAGCTGTTTTTT	CASSSGGGWTGELFF	NA	NA	TRBV7-2	TRBJ2-2
TGCAGTGCTTCTAGCGGGAGGCTTTCCACCGGGGAGCTGTTTTTT	CSASSGRLSTGELFF	TRBD2	many	TRBV20-1	TRBJ2-2
TGCGCCAGCAGCTTGGCGGGCGGGGCAAACTACAATGAGCAGTTCTTC	CASSLAGGANYNEQFF	NA	many	TRBV5-1	TRBJ2-1
TGTGCCAGCAGTGAATGGAAAACCGGGGAGCTGTTTTTT	CASSEWKTGELFF	NA	many	TRBV6-1	TRBJ2-2
TGTGCCAGCGGTAGGGGGGGAGCGGCCACCTTC	CASGRGGAATF	NA	many	TRBV11-2	TRBJ1-2
TGTGCCAGCAGTTTACACATGTCGGAAAAACTGTTTTTT	CASSLHMSEKLFF	NA	many	TRBV12-3/TRBV12-4	TRBJ1-4
TGCGCCAGCAGCTTGACGAGCGGAGAGGGCGGAAAACTGTTTTTT	CASSLTSGEGGKLFF	NA	many	TRBV5-1	TRBJ1-4
TGTGCCAGCAGCTTAGGCGATTGGAACCAAGAGACCCAGTACTTC	CASSLGDWNQETQYF	NA	many	TRBV7-9	TRBJ2-5
TGTGCCAGCTCACCAACCGTGGATGAGCAGTTCTTC	CASSPTVDEQFF	NA	NA	TRBV18	TRBJ2-1
TGCGCCAGCGGCTCGGGAGGGCCGAACACCGGGGAGCTGTTTTTT	CASGSGGPNTGELFF	TRBD2	many	TRBV5-1	TRBJ2-2
TGCGCCAGCAGCCACAGCGTTCCGGGACTAGCGGATACCGGGGAGCTGTTTTTT	CASSHSVPGLADTGELFF	TRBD2	many	TRBV5-1	TRBJ2-2
TGCAGCGTGCGGACAGCAACTAATGAAAAACTGTTTTTT	CSVRTATNEKLFF	NA	many	TRBV29-1	TRBJ1-4
TGCGCCAGCAGCTCGTCGACTAGCCTCTCTGAGCAGTTCTTC	CASSSSTSLSEQFF	TRBD2	many	TRBV5-1	TRBJ2-1
TGTGCCAGCAGCCGAGGCGGCACTGAAGCTTTCTTT	CASSRGGTEAFF	NA	medium-sized	TRBV7-2	TRBJ1-1
TGTGCCAGCTCACCCCGCACTAGCGGGTATCAAGAGACCCAGTACTTC	CASSPRTSGYQETQYF	TRBD2	many	TRBV18	TRBJ2-5
TGCGCCAGCAGCCCTGTTGCGGGGGTCATGAACACTGAAGCTTTCTTT	CASSPVAGVMNTEAFF	NA	many	TRBV5-1	TRBJ1-1
TGTGCCAGCTCACCTTCCCGGGACACCTCTGGAAACACCATATATTTT	CASSPSRDTSGNTIYF	NA	few	TRBV18	TRBJ1-3
TGTGCCAGCAGGTTCCGACTAGCGGGGAGCTCCTACAATGAGCAGTTCTTC	CASRFRLAGSSYNEQFF	TRBD2	many	TRBV7-8	TRBJ2-1
TGCAGTAAAAAGGGGGGGGCGGATACGCAGTATTTT	CSKKGGADTQYF	NA	many	TRBV20-1	TRBJ2-3
TGTGCCAGCAGCCGCCTCCAGGGGGACGGCGGGAGTATCGGTGAGCAGTTCTTC	CASSRLQGDGGSIGEQFF	NA	NA	TRBV4-2	TRBJ2-1
TGTGCCAGCAGTCACAGGGAATCTCAGTACTTC	CASSHRESQYF	NA	many	TRBV12-3/TRBV12-4	TRBJ2-4
TGCAGTGCTAGAGTTCCCCTACAGGGCTCAGTAAACGAGCAGTACTTC	CSARVPLQGSVNEQYF	NA	many	TRBV20-1	TRBJ2-7
TGTGCCAGCAGCATACTGAGCGGCACAGATACGCAGTATTTT	CASSILSGTDTQYF	NA	many	TRBV5-5	TRBJ2-3
TGTGCCAGCAGGGCCAGCGGGGGCCCATACAATGAGCAGTTCTTC	CASRASGGPYNEQFF	TRBD2	many	TRBV6-5	TRBJ2-1
TGCGCCAGCAGCTTGAACAAAGCTGGGGGGGGGGCTGAAAAACTGTTTTTT	CASSLNKAGGGAEKLFF	NA	many	TRBV5-1	TRBJ1-4
TGTGCCAGCAGGATCGAACAGGGGGTCCACAATGAGCAGTTCTTC	CASRIEQGVHNEQFF	TRBD1	many	TRBV28	TRBJ2-1
TGCAGTGCTAGAGGGCATGATAACACTGAAGCTTTCTTT	CSARGHDNTEAFF	NA	many	TRBV20-1	TRBJ1-1
TGCAGTGCTCCATTCGGGACTAGCATTGAGCAGTTCTTC	CSAPFGTSIEQFF	TRBD2	many	TRBV20-1	TRBJ2-1
TGTGCCAGCAGCCAAAGCAGCTCCTATAATTCACCCCTCCACTTT	CASSQSSSYNSPLHF	NA	many	TRBV3-1	TRBJ1-6
TGTGCCAGCAGCGGGGACAGGGGGTCAGGAGATCCGCCCCAGCATTTT	CASSGDRGSGDPPQHF	TRBD1	few	TRBV9	TRBJ1-5
NA	CASSSSRAGGNTEAFF	NA	many	TRBV27	TRBJ1-1
TGCGCCAGCAGCTCTGGAATACACGGGATTACAAATAATGAAAAACTGTTTTTT	CASSSGIHGITNNEKLFF	NA	NA	TRBV5-1	TRBJ1-4
TGTGCCACCCGGGGGACCGGATACACTGAAGCTTTCTTT	CATRGTGYTEAFF	NA	many	TRBV24-1	TRBJ1-1
TGTGCCAGCAGCCAACTGTTAAACAGGGGCAACACTGAAGCTTTCTTT	CASSQLLNRGNTEAFF	TRBD1	many	TRBV14	TRBJ1-1
TGTGCCAGCAGTTACTCGCAGACAGGCAGTGGTTCACCCCTCCACTTT	CASSYSQTGSGSPLHF	NA	many	TRBV6-5	TRBJ1-6
TGCGCCAGCAGCCCCACGGCCGGGGAATCTCCCTACGAGCAGTACTTC	CASSPTAGESPYEQYF	NA	few	TRBV5-1	TRBJ2-7
TGCGCCAGCACCCCCAGCCCCACAAGGGGCGAGCAGTACTTC	CASTPSPTRGEQYF	NA	many	TRBV5-1	TRBJ2-7
TGCAGTGCTAGCGGGAGGGCCCTCTTGGCTGTTACGGGTGAGCAGTTCTTC	CSASGRALLAVTGEQFF	TRBD2	many	TRBV20-1	TRBJ2-1
TGTGCCAGCAGCGTAGGTGGCAGTAGCACAGATACGCAGTATTTT	CASSVGGSSTDTQYF	NA	few	TRBV9	TRBJ2-3
TGCAGTGGCGCACAGGGGCCCGAGGAGACCCAGTACTTC	CSGAQGPEETQYF	TRBD1	many	TRBV20-1	TRBJ2-5
TGCAGTGCTTTTAATGAAAAACTGTTTTTT	CSAFNEKLFF	NA	many	TRBV20-1	TRBJ1-4